The 28 T cell receptor beta chains below were found in one sample sequenced in a study of cytomegalovirus exposure and HLA in healthy donors. Both 60 Vbeta primers and 13 Jbeta primers went into the PCR. This table comes from immunoSEQ multiplex PCR, and its TCRdb copy is limited to in-frame clones, with some not included. The table lists around 90,000 clones, approximately 86% of them singletons, with approximately 10% in the top ten. Sequences were obtained from PBMCs. These receptor sequences come from a man younger than 45 in good health and CMV-seropositive.

The V and J genes are TRBV2 and TRBJ2-5; 7 nucleotides match TRBD1. Looked up from germline, CDR1 is SNHLY and CDR2 is FYNNEI. The CDR3 covers 13 residues. Germline trimming cut 9 bases from V and 1 base from J; bases unmatched to any gene: 5. The CDR3 DNA reads as TGTGCCAGTAGACAGGGCCTCCAAGAGACCCAGTACTTC. It yields the protein CASRQGLQETQYF.

The genes are TRBV2 and TRBJ1-5, with D unclear. Germline values: CDR1 SNHLY, CDR2 FYNNEI. Trimming shortened V by 7 bases and J by 1 base, and 14 bases separated the two germline ends. This CDR3 contains 15 residues. CDR3 bases: TGTGCCAGCACCTTCCGAGGAGGGAGCAATCAGCCCCAGCATTTT. This sequence encodes CASTFRGGSNQPQHF.

This chain joins TRBV27 and TRBJ2-1, with a tentative D call TRBD2 (6 bases). The CDR3 runs to 13 residues. CDR1 is MNHEY and CDR2 is SMNVEV in the germline V gene (reference sequence). The V end was cut by 5 bases, the J end by 6 bases, with 11 bases between. The CDR3 DNA follows: TGTGCCAGCAGTCCCCTAGCGAGCAATGAGCAGTTCTTC. Its translation is CASSPLASNEQFF.

This clone was seen a few times. This chain links TRBV25-1 with TRBJ2-2, with 7 nucleotides matching TRBD2. Per the germline V gene, CDR1 is MGHDK and CDR2 is SYGVNS. The length of the CDR3 is 13 residues. The V segment lost 8 bases and the J segment 6 bases; nucleotides outside the gene matches: 6. The CDR3 DNA reads TGTGCCAGCGGGACTAATACCGCCGGGGAGCTGTTTTTT. This gives the protein CASGTNTAGELFF.

The V and J genes are TRBV5-4 and TRBJ2-3; maybe TRBD2 (6 bases). CDR1 and CDR2 (germline): SGHNT, YYREEE (reference sequence). V was shortened by 6 bases and J by 0 bases, with 17 bases between the two germline ends. CDR3 length: 16 residues. This CDR3 is CASNLREWGSTDTQYF. The CDR3 nucleotides are TGTGCCAGCAACCTCCGGGAGTGGGGTAGCACAGATACGCAGTATTTT.

V gene TRBV19 combines with J gene TRBJ1-1; D might be TRBD1 (5 bases). Per the germline V gene, CDR1 is LNHDA and CDR2 is SQIVND (reference sequence). This CDR3 is built from 15 residues. Trimming removed 5 bases at V and 1 base at J, with 14 bases between. The CDR3 sequence: CASSPSRGGNTEAFF. CDR3 bases: TGTGCCAGTAGTCCCTCCCGGGGGGGGAACACTGAAGCTTTCTTT. The full variable domain, with the rest looked up from reference TRBV19 and TRBJ1-1, is DGGITQSPKYLFRKEGQNVTLSCEQNLNHDAMYWYRQDPGQGLRLIYYSQIVNDFQKGDIAEGYSVSREKKESFPLTVTSAQKNPTAFYLCASSPSRGGNTEAFFGQGTRLTVV.

CDR3 coding DNA: TGTGCCAGCAGGCCGGGACAGGGACCCTACGAGCAGTACTTC. The encoded protein is CASRPGQGPYEQYF. J is TRBJ2-7 and V is TRBV7-9; the match to TRBD1 covers 9 bases. Per the germline V gene, CDR1 is SEHNR and CDR2 is FQNEAQ (reference sequence). Unmatched junction bases numbered 5, after V lost 6 bases and J lost 2 bases. This CDR3 has 14 residues.

The chain is built from TRBV12-5 and TRBJ2-5; 8 bases match TRBD2. Germline V gene lookup returns CDR1 LGHNT and CDR2 FRNRAP. The CDR3 consists of 13 residues. With 5 bases clipped from V and 4 bases from J, the junction kept 3 bases outside the gene matches. The CDR3 protein is CASGLTSGETQYF. The CDR3 bases are TGTGCTAGTGGTCTTACTAGCGGAGAGACCCAGTACTTC.

The chain combines TRBV2 with TRBJ2-1; 10 bases fit TRBD1. CDR1 is SNHLY and CDR2 is FYNNEI in the germline V gene. The junction had 6 bases not matched to a gene; V was cut back by 6 bases and J by 4 bases. The length of the CDR3 is 15 residues. The CDR3 loop reads CASSPGQGVYNEQFF. The DNA of the CDR3 is TGTGCCAGCAGCCCCGGACAGGGGGTATACAATGAGCAGTTCTTC.

V and J are TRBV2 and TRBJ2-3; 12 positions agree with TRBD2. Germline values: CDR1 SNHLY, CDR2 FYNNEI. J was trimmed by 0 bases and V by 4 bases; bases with no gene match: 2. The CDR3 spans 16 residues. CDR3 region: CASSGGTSGSTDTQYF. CDR3 coding DNA: TGTGCCAGCAGTGGGGGGACTAGCGGGAGCACAGATACGCAGTATTTT. Variable domain in full (rest from reference TRBV2 and TRBJ2-3): EPEVTQTPSHQVTQMGQEVILRCVPISNHLYFYWYRQILGQKVEFLVSFYNNEISEKSEIFDDQFSVERPDGSNFTLKIRSTKLEDSAMYFCASSGGTSGSTDTQYFGPGTRLTVL.

The chain joins TRBV9 to TRBJ2-1, with 13 bases lining up with TRBD2. V trimming: 2 bases; J trimming: 9 bases; junction bases outside the gene matches: 5. This CDR3 contains 15 residues. Germline V gives CDR1 SGDLS, CDR2 YYNGEE. The CDR3 loop is CASSVGLAGSGEQFF. CDR3 DNA sequence: TGTGCCAGCAGCGTGGGACTAGCGGGGTCGGGTGAGCAGTTCTTC.

The chain is built from TRBV2 and TRBJ1-3; D is uncertain. Germline V gene lookup returns CDR1 SNHLY and CDR2 FYNNEI. Trimming shortened V by 6 bases and J by 4 bases, and 13 bases separated the two germline ends. CDR3 size: 14 residues. CDR3: CASSPDYEGNTIYF. CDR3 DNA sequence: TGTGCCAGCAGCCCAGACTACGAGGGAAACACCATATATTTT.

The V call is TRBV30, the J call TRBJ2-3; possibly TRBD2 for D (5 bases). V lost 0 bases and J lost 4, with 8 bases in between. The CDR3 runs 13 residues. In germline, CDR1 is GTSNPN, CDR2 SVGIG (reference sequence). In DNA, the CDR3 is TGTGCCTGGAGTGTACTAGTGGCAGATACGCAGTATTTT. As protein: CAWSVLVADTQYF. The whole variable domain, filled in from reference TRBV30 and TRBJ2-3, reads SQTIHQWPATLVQPVGSPLSLECTVEGTSNPNLYWYRQAAGRGLQLLFYSVGIGQISSEVPQNLSASRPQDRQFILSSKKLLLSDSGFYLCAWSVLVADTQYFGPGTRLTVL.

This clone came up a few times. This chain connects TRBV9 to TRBJ2-3; 7 nucleotides align to TRBD2. The CDR3 runs 16 residues. The junction had 8 bases not matched to a gene; V was cut back by 0 bases and J by 4 bases. CDR1 and CDR2 from the germline V gene are SGDLS and YYNGEE. The CDR3 nucleotides are TGTGCCAGCAGCGTAGGCGCTAGCGGTGTTGCAGATACGCAGTATTTT. Encoded protein: CASSVGASGVADTQYF.

The chain carries TRBV4-2 and TRBJ2-2, with 8 bases aligning to TRBD1. CDR1 is LGHNA, CDR2 YNFKEQ, per germline. The CDR3 loop spans 17 amino acids. The V gene end was trimmed by 0 bases and the J gene end by 5 bases; junction bases not matched to a gene: 8. Here the CDR3 DNA reads TGTGCCAGCAGCCAAGAGGGGGACAGGCGACGAACCGGGGAGCTGTTTTTT. Translating it yields CASSQEGDRRRTGELFF.

This clone was observed a few times. V and J are TRBV29-1 and TRBJ2-1; 14 bases match TRBD2. With V trimmed by 3 bases and J by 8 bases, 9 bases remained unmatched. The CDR3 has 16 residues. In germline, CDR1 is SQVTM, CDR2 ANQGSEA. The CDR3, as DNA: TGCAGCGTTGAGTACTCCGGGACTAGCGGGAGCTATGAGCAGTTCTTC. As protein: CSVEYSGTSGSYEQFF.

The genes are TRBV28 and TRBJ2-7; 9 positions agree with TRBD2. J was trimmed by 4 bases and V by 1 base; bases with no gene match: 8. The CDR3 sequence is 16 residues long. Germline V gives CDR1 MDHEN, CDR2 SYDVKM. The CDR3 DNA is TGTGCCAGCAGTTTATCCGGTTCTAGCGGGGATTACGAGCAGTACTTC. Residues: CASSLSGSSGDYEQYF. Looking up the rest from reference TRBV28 and TRBJ2-7 gives the full variable domain: DVKVTQSSRYLVKRTGEKVFLECVQDMDHENMFWYRQDPGLGLRLIYFSYDVKMKEKGDIPEGYSVSREKKERFSLILESASTNQTSMYLCASSLSGSSGDYEQYFGPGTRLTVT.

The rearrangement uses TRBV7-9 and TRBJ2-1; TRBD2 aligns across 13 bases. This CDR3 comprises 15 residues. CDR1 and CDR2 (germline): SEHNR, FQNEAQ (reference sequence). With V trimmed by 5 bases and J by 8 bases, 6 bases remained unmatched. CDR3 protein: CASSRGLAGVYEQFF. Written as DNA, the CDR3 is TGTGCCAGCAGCCGCGGACTAGCGGGAGTTTATGAGCAGTTCTTC.

The sample holds one count of this clone. V gene TRBV5-5 combines with J gene TRBJ2-3, with TRBD1 identical over 9 bases. The CDR3 consists of 16 residues. The J segment lost 2 bases and the V segment lost 0 bases, leaving 4 bases of the junction unmatched. Germline CDR1 is SGHKS and CDR2 is YYEKEE (reference sequence). CDR3 protein: CASSLGTGGNTDTQYF. The CDR3 region has the DNA TGTGCCAGCAGCTTGGGCACAGGGGGCAACACAGATACGCAGTATTTT.

V and J are TRBV7-9 and TRBJ1-1; TRBD1 agrees at 8 bases. The CDR3 covers 12 residues. Looked up from germline, CDR1 is SEHNR and CDR2 is FQNEAQ (reference sequence). V trimming: 5 bases; J trimming: 4 bases; junction bases outside the gene matches: 0. The CDR3 reads CASSTGGTEAFF. CDR3 DNA: TGTGCCAGCAGCACAGGGGGCACTGAAGCTTTCTTT.

The count of this clone is one. CDR3 in DNA: TGTGCCAGCAGCCAATTGTCGGGAGCGCTAGATACGCAGTATTTT. Protein: CASSQLSGALDTQYF. The chain employs TRBV16 and TRBJ2-3, with D perhaps TRBD2 (6 bases). CDR3 length equals 15 residues. CDR1 and CDR2 from the germline V gene are KGHSY and FQNENV. The V and J ends lost 1 base and 5 bases respectively, with 13 bases between them.

This clone was counted only a few times. The chain has TRBV19 and TRBJ2-5; D perhaps matches TRBD2 (7 bases). Trimming removed 7 bases from V and 5 bases from J, with 20 bases in between. The CDR3 consists of 15 residues. The V gene's germline CDR1 is LNHDA and CDR2 SQIVND (reference sequence). CDR3 DNA sequence: TGTGCCAGTAATGCTGACGGGGGGCCTGCCGAGACCCAGTACTTC. It yields the protein CASNADGGPAETQYF.

This clone was picked up one time. The CDR3 spells CASSLTSEQFF. For the CDR3, the DNA is TGTGCCAGCAGCTTAACTTCTGAGCAGTTCTTC. This chain joins TRBV11-2 and TRBJ2-1; no clear D. This CDR3 is built from 11 residues. Trimming pared 2 bases from V and 9 bases from J, leaving 5 bases between. In germline, CDR1 is SGHAT, CDR2 FQNNGV.

The chain carries TRBV29-1 and TRBJ2-7; TRBD1 agrees at 8 bases. V shed 6 bases and J 6 bases; nucleotides not matched to a gene: 4. Germline assignment: CDR1 SQVTM and CDR2 ANQGSEA. The CDR3 contains 11 residues. Written as DNA, the CDR3 is TGCAGCGTCCTAACAGGGGGCGAGCAGTACTTC. Amino acid sequence: CSVLTGGEQYF.

This chain joins TRBV10-3 and TRBJ1-1, with 7 bases that match TRBD1. Unmatched junction bases numbered 10, after V lost 10 bases and J lost 5 bases. CDR1 ENHRY and CDR2 SYGVKD come from the germline V gene. This CDR3 region has 13 residues. The CDR3 DNA reads as TGTGCCACCGCGAGACAGGGTCGGACTGAAGCTTTCTTT. It codes for CATARQGRTEAFF.

The V call is TRBV23-1, the J call TRBJ1-2, with D maybe TRBD1 (6 bases). Being an ORF, TRBV23-1 has a function that is uncertain. This CDR3 region has 16 residues. The germline V and J ends were trimmed by 4 bases and 0 bases, with 15 bases remaining between them. CDR3 sequence (DNA): TGCGCCAGCAGTCCCCAGGGGCAGGGGCCTAACTATGGCTACACCTTC. It is translated as CASSPQGQGPNYGYTF.

This clone was seen once. The gene calls are TRBV28 and TRBJ1-1, with D possibly TRBD1 on 6 matching bases. V was shortened by 1 base and J by 3 bases, with 12 bases between the two germline ends. Germline CDR1 reads MDHEN; CDR2 reads SYDVKM. The length of the CDR3 is 15 residues. The CDR3 DNA follows: TGTGCCAGCAGTTTATTACAGGGTGGCTACACTGAAGCTTTCTTT. Protein sequence: CASSLLQGGYTEAFF.

This chain connects TRBV11-2 to TRBJ2-7, with 11 bases fitting TRBD2. The CDR3 has 16 residues. The junction had 10 bases not matched to a gene; V was cut back by 4 bases and J by 5 bases. Germline CDR1 SGHAT, CDR2 FQNNGV. The CDR3 is CASSSWRVAGGNEQYF. Written as DNA, the CDR3 is TGTGCCAGCAGCTCCTGGAGAGTAGCGGGAGGGAACGAGCAGTACTTC.